The clone carrying this TCR beta chain was observed a single time. Antigen specificity is unknown. TCRdb's table, derived via immunoSEQ multiplex PCR, lists solely in-frame clones and lacks some. In the table there are 140,000 to 150,000 clones, approximately 86% of which are singletons. The donors formed part of the approximately 120-subject validation cohort, distinct from the roughly 700-subject first cohort. The CDR3 spans 16 residues. The V and J ends lost 1 base and 6 bases respectively, with 16 bases between them. Germline loops: CDR1 SGHVS, CDR2 FQNEAQ. This sample is part of a study of cytomegalovirus exposure and HLA in healthy donors. Study results and limitations: In vitro checks showed that a few CMV-associated chains really do target CMV antigens. Most TCR sequences were seen very rarely across donors, but some public TCRs occurred in many. Investigators reported 150 to 200 TCR beta chains as tied to cytomegalovirus.

The sequence was obtained from a man aged 18 to 29 in good health and CMV-seropositive. J is TRBJ2-1 and V is TRBV7-8; possibly TRBD1 for D (6 bases). Input material: PBMCs. The DNA of the CDR3 is TGTGCCAGCAGCTTAGACGAGGGGGTAGGATTCAATGAGCAGTTCTTC. Protein: CASSLDEGVGFNEQFF.